This entry lists 13 T cell receptor beta chains sequenced from one sample in a study of T cells after yellow fever vaccination. TCRdb passed the 5' RACE reads through MiXCR, listing each CDR3 protein once. The sample consists of roughly 56,000 distinct CDR3 sequences, about 5.6% of them appearing once. The sequencing used PBMCs, either bulk or a sorted T-cell subset (CD4+, CD8+, memory, or dextramer-sorted; not recorded which), collected on the day of the yellow fever booster vaccination. The receptors stem from a man aged 18 to 30 who received the YFV17D yellow fever vaccine.

This clonotype showed up many times. The genes are TRBV6-6 and TRBJ2-7, with 9 bases aligning to TRBD1. With 7 bases clipped from V and 2 bases from J, the junction kept 3 bases outside the gene matches. CDR1 is MNHNY, CDR2 SVGAGI, per germline (reference sequence). CDR3 length: 13 residues. The DNA of the CDR3 is TGTGCCAGCATCCGACAGGGGGCCTACGAGCAGTACTTC. Protein sequence: CASIRQGAYEQYF.

Comment on this clonotype: One junction end disagrees with the germline gene, perhaps due to a read error. The chain links TRBV7-6 to TRBJ2-3; 11 bases agree with TRBD2. CDR1 is SGHVS and CDR2 is FNYEAQ in the germline V gene. There are 14 residues in the CDR3. CDR3 sequence (DNA): TGTGCCAGCAACTTAGCGGGGGGGCTCGATACGCAGTATTTT. This sequence encodes CASNLAGGLDTQYF.

This clonotype was seen at least ten times. The J gene is TRBJ2-3, the V gene TRBV21-1; the table's D call, TRBD1, was not checked against the DNA. TRBV21-1 is classified as a pseudogene. This CDR3 comprises 14 residues. The CDR3 spells CASSYRPSTDTQYF. For the CDR3, the DNA is TGTGCCAGCAGCTACAGGCCTAGCACAGATACGCAGTATTTT.

This clonotype was picked up a small number of times. The chain joins TRBV11-2 to TRBJ2-1, with D unclear. Trimming took off 3 bases at V and 4 bases at J, with 7 bases between the two ends. Per the germline V gene, CDR1 is SGHAT and CDR2 is FQNNGV. The CDR3 has 13 amino acids. The DNA of the CDR3 is TGTGCCAGCAGCTTGGCTAATTACAATGAGCAGTTCTTC. The encoded protein is CASSLANYNEQFF.

The V call is TRBV18, the J call TRBJ2-5; no definite D call. This CDR3 spans 15 amino acids. Per germline, CDR1 KGHSH and CDR2 LQKENI. Trimming took 0 bases from V and 1 from J, leaving 9 bases between them. DNA for the CDR3: TGTGCCAGCTCACCACCGTTCGGCCTCCAAGAGACCCAGTACTTC. This sequence encodes CASSPPFGLQETQYF. Full variable domain (outside the CDR3, taken from reference TRBV18 and TRBJ2-5): NAGVMQNPRHLVRRRGQEARLRCSPMKGHSHVYWYRQLPEEGLKFMVYLQKENIIDESGMPKERFSAEFPKEGPSILRIQQVVRGDSAAYFCASSPPFGLQETQYFGPGTRLLVL.

In its sample, this clonotype was seen a few times. This rearrangement joins TRBV18 to TRBJ1-6; no clear D. The CDR3 sequence is 15 residues long. The V gene lost 2 bases and the J gene lost 0 bases, with 5 bases spanning the gap. CDR1 is KGHSH and CDR2 is LQKENI in the germline V gene. CDR3 amino acids: CASSPTSSYNSPLHF. The CDR3 coding sequence is TGTGCCAGCTCACCAACTAGCTCCTATAATTCACCCCTCCACTTT. The complete variable domain, with remaining parts taken from reference TRBV18 and TRBJ1-6, reads NAGVMQNPRHLVRRRGQEARLRCSPMKGHSHVYWYRQLPEEGLKFMVYLQKENIIDESGMPKERFSAEFPKEGPSILRIQQVVRGDSAAYFCASSPTSSYNSPLHFGNGTRLTVT.

This clonotype was found many times. The V and J genes are TRBV7-8 and TRBJ2-4; D is uncertain. The CDR3 is made up of 16 amino acids. Between the trimmed V and J ends, which lost 4 bases and 0 bases, there was a span of 13 bases. Germline V gives CDR1 SGHVS, CDR2 FQNEAQ. In DNA, the CDR3 is TGTGCCAGCAGCTCCTTCGGGCCGATAGCCAAAAACATTCAGTACTTC. This gives the protein CASSSFGPIAKNIQYF.

This clonotype occurred many times. The chain carries TRBV7-2 and TRBJ2-4, with D perhaps matching TRBD2 (5 bases). V lost 1 base and J lost 7, with 8 bases in between. The germline V gene has CDR1 SGHTA and CDR2 FQGNSA. This CDR3 contains 13 residues. The CDR3 loop reads CASSLGRGNIQYF. The CDR3 region has the DNA TGTGCCAGCAGCTTAGGACGGGGTAACATTCAGTACTTC.

This sequence joins TRBV7-9 and TRBJ2-7; D is perhaps TRBD1 (6 bases). CDR3 length equals 15 residues. Per the germline V gene, CDR1 is SEHNR and CDR2 is FQNEAQ (reference sequence). V gave up 0 bases and J gave up 6 bases, with 15 bases separating them. The CDR3 nucleotides read TGTGCCAGCAGCTTAGCACAGGGAAGGGATCGCGAGCAGTACTTC. As protein: CASSLAQGRDREQYF.

Comments on this clonotype: The junction differs from germline at one of its ends, possibly a read error. The chain carries TRBV6-6 and TRBJ1-3, with D unclear. The CDR3 is made up of 15 amino acids. CDR1 is MNHNY, CDR2 SVGAGI, per germline (reference sequence). CDR3 coding DNA: TGTGCCAGCAGTTACTCAGACCCCTCTGGAACCACCATATATTTT. Amino acids: CASSYSDPSGTTIYF.

In this sample, this clonotype turned up many times. The chain carries TRBV12-3 or TRBV12-4 and TRBJ1-5; D is possibly TRBD1 (6 bases). V dropped 6 bases and J dropped 9 bases, with 21 bases sitting between them. The CDR3 is made up of 15 amino acids. The CDR3 DNA reads TGTGCCAGCAGCTCAAACGGCAGGGGAGGGAGGCCCCAGCATTTT. Its translation is CASSSNGRGGRPQHF.

This clonotype occurred many times. The V call is TRBV6-5, the J call TRBJ2-3; 9 bases align to TRBD1. Trimming removed 5 bases from V and 3 bases from J; junction bases left unmatched: 3. The germline V gene encodes CDR1 MNHEY and CDR2 SVGAGI. The CDR3 extends over 14 amino acids. The CDR3 reads CASSTDRGTDTQYF. CDR3 nucleotide sequence: TGTGCCAGCAGTACGGACAGGGGAACAGATACGCAGTATTTT.

At least ten counts were recorded for this clonotype. J is TRBJ2-7 and V is TRBV10-3; TRBD1 agrees at 9 bases. V shed 6 bases and J 3 bases; nucleotides not matched to a gene: 6. CDR1 and CDR2 (germline): ENHRY, SYGVKD. This CDR3 contains 14 residues. CDR3 sequence: CAISSGDRVYEQYV. In DNA form, the CDR3 reads TGTGCCATCAGCTCTGGGGACAGGGTCTACGAGCAGTACGTC.